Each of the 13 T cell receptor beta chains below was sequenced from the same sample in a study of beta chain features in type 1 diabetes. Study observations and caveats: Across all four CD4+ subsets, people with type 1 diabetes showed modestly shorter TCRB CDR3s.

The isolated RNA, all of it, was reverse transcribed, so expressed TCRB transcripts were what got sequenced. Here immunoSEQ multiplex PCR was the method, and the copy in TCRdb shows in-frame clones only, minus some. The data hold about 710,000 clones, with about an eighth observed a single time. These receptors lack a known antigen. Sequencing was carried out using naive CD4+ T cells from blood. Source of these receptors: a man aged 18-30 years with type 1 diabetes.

The CDR3 DNA reads TGTGCCAGCAGCCAAACGAGGATGAACACTGAAGCTTTCTTT. It is translated as CASSQTRMNTEAFF. The J gene is TRBJ1-1, the V gene TRBV16; D call uncertain. The CDR3 runs to 14 residues. CDR1 and CDR2 from the germline V gene are KGHSY and FQNENV. Trimming removed 2 bases at V and 0 bases at J, with 7 bases between.

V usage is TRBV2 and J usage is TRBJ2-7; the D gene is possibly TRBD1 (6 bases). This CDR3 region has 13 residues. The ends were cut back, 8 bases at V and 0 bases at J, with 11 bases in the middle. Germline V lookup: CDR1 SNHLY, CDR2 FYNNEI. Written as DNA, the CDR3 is TGTGCCAGCTCGACAGGTGACTCCTACGAGCAGTACTTC. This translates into CASSTGDSYEQYF.

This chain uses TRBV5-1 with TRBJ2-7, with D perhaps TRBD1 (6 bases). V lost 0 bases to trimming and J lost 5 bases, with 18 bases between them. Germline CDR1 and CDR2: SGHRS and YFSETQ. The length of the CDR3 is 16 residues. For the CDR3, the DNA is TGCGCCAGCAGCTTGGAAGGTGCCAGGGGAAACGACGAGCAGTACTTC. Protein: CASSLEGARGNDEQYF.

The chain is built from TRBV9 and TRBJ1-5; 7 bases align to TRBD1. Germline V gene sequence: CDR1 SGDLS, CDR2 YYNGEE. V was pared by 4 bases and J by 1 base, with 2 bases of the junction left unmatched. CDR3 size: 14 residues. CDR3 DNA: TGTGCCAGCAGCCCGGGACAGAGCAATCAGCCCCAGCATTTT. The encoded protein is CASSPGQSNQPQHF.

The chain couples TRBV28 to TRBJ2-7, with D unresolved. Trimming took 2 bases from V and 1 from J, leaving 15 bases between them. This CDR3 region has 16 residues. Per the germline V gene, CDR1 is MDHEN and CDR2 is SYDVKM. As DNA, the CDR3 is TGTGCCAGCAGTTTAACGGGCACGTCGATATCCTACGAGCAGTACTTC. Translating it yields CASSLTGTSISYEQYF.

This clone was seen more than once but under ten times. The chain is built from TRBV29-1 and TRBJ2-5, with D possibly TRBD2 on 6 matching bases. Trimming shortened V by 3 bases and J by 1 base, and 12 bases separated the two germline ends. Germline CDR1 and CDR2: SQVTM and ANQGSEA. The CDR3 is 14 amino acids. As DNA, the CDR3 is TGCAGCGTTGATGGCGGGGTACTCCAAGAGACCCAGTACTTC. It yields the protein CSVDGGVLQETQYF. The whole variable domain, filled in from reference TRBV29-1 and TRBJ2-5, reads SAVISQKPSRDICQRGTSLTIQCQVDSQVTMMFWYRQQPGQSLTLIATANQGSEATYESGFVIDKFPISRPNLTFSTLTVSNMSPEDSSIYLCSVDGGVLQETQYFGPGTRLLVL.

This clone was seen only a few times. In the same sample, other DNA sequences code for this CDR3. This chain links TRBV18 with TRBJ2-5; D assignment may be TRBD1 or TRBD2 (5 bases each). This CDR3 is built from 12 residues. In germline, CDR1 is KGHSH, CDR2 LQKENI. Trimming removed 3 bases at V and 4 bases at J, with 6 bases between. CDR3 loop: CASSPRGETQYF. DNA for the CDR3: TGTGCCAGCTCACCGAGGGGAGAGACCCAGTACTTC.

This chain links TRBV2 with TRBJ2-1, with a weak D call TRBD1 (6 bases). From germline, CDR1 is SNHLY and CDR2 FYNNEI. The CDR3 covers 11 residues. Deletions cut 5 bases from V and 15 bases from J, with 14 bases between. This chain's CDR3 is CASSRDTGLFF. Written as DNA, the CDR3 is TGTGCCAGCAGTAGGGACACCGGCCTGTTCTTC.

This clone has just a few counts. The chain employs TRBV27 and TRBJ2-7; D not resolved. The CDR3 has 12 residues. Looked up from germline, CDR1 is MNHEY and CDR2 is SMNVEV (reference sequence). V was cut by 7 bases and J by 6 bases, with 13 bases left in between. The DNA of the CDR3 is TGTGCCAGCATGGAAAGGGATGGCGAGCAGTACTTC. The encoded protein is CASMERDGEQYF.

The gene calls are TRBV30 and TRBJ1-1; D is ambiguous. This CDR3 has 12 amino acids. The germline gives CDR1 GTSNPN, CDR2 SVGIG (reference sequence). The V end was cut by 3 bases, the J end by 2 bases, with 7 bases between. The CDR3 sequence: CAWRRANTEAFF. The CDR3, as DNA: TGTGCCTGGAGGAGGGCTAACACTGAAGCTTTCTTT.

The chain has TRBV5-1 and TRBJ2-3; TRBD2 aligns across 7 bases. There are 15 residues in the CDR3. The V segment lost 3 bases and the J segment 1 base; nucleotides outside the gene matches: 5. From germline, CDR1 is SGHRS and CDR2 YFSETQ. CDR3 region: CASSWSGAGTDTQYF. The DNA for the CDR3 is TGCGCCAGCAGCTGGAGCGGGGCGGGCACAGATACGCAGTATTTT.

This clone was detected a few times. CDR3: CASSIKQGFNQPQHF. The CDR3 bases are TGTGCCAGTAGTATAAAACAGGGGTTCAATCAGCCCCAGCATTTT. V is TRBV19 and J is TRBJ1-5; 7 nucleotides align to TRBD1. Germline assignment: CDR1 LNHDA and CDR2 SQIVND (reference sequence). V lost 2 bases and J lost 3; bases outside the gene matches: 4. The CDR3 length is 15 residues.

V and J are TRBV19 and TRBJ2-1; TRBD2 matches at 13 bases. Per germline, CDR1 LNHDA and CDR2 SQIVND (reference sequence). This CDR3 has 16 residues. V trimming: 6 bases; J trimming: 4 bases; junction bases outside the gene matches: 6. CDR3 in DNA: TGTGCCAGTAGCAGGACTAGCGGGAGCGTTTACAATGAGCAGTTCTTC. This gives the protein CASSRTSGSVYNEQFF. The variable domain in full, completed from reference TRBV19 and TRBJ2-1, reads DGGITQSPKYLFRKEGQNVTLSCEQNLNHDAMYWYRQDPGQGLRLIYYSQIVNDFQKGDIAEGYSVSREKKESFPLTVTSAQKNPTAFYLCASSRTSGSVYNEQFFGPGTRLTVL.